This entry is about one T cell receptor beta chain. Germline assignment: CDR1 SGDLS and CDR2 YYNGEE. This CDR3 comprises 15 residues. The V segment lost 2 bases and the J segment 7 bases; nucleotides outside the gene matches: 7. This entry belongs to a study of blood T cell repertoires in COVID-19. The table came from immunoSEQ multiplex PCR; TCRdb's copy has only in-frame clones and leaves some out. The table records roughly 150,000 clones, approximately 86% of them present only once. This TCR was sampled from a woman aged 80 or older with COVID-19, enrolled during active disease. The chain joins TRBV9 to TRBJ2-3; 10 bases map to TRBD2. Sample: peripheral blood. CDR3: CASSVEREGFNTQYF. DNA of the CDR3: TGTGCCAGCAGCGTTGAGCGGGAGGGCTTTAATACGCAGTATTTT.